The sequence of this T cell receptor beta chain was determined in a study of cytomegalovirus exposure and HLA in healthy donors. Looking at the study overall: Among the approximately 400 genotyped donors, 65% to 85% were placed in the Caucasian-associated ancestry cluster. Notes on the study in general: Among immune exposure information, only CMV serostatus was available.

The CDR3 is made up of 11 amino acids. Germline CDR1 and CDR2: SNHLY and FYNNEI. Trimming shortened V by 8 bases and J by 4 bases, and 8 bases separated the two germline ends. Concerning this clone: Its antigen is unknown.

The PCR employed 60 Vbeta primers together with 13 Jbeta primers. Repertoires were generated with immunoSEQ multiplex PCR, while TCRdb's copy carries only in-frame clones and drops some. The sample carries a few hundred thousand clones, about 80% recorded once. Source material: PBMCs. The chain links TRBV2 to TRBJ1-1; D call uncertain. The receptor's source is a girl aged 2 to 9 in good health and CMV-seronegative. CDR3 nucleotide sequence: TGTGCCAGCGCCTCGAGCACTGAAGCTTTCTTT. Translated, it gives CASASSTEAFF.